This TCR beta chain was retrieved from a study of blood T cell repertoires in COVID-19. Study-level background: The recovered donors of Cohort 3 showed two negative PCRs, clearance, or symptom resolution. The cDNA or gDNA used as material had been derived from T cells, B-cell-depleted T cells, or PBMCs.

Germline CDR1 and CDR2: SEHNR and FQNEAQ (reference sequence). The CDR3 totals 16 residues. V lost 4 bases and J lost 5, with 18 bases in between. Produced via immunoSEQ multiplex PCR; TCRdb's table is partial and in-frame only. The sample has 330,000 or so clones; more than 70% are singletons. Participant age was roughly 18 to 90 years, and participants resided in around 24 US areas. The chain couples TRBV7-9 to TRBJ2-1; D perhaps matches TRBD2 (5 bases). The receptor was isolated from a man aged 35-49 years in a cohort exposed to, infected with or recovered from COVID-19 (not recorded which). The sequenced sample consisted of PBMCs or T cells enriched from blood (not recorded which). The chain's CDR3 is CASSSAIGSLNNEQFF. The CDR3 DNA follows: TGTGCCAGCAGCTCAGCGATAGGGAGCCTCAACAATGAGCAGTTCTTC.